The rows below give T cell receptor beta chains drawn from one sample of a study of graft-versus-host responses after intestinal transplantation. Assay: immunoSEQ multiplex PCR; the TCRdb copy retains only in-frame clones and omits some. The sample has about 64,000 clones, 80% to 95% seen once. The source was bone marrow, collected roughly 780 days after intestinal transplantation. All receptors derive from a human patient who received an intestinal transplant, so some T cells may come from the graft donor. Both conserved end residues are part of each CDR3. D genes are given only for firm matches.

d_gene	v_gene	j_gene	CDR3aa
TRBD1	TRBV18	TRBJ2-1	CASSPRQGYNEQFF
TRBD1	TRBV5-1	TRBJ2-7	CASSSQGTTGGEQYF
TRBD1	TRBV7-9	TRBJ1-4	CASSSRTGGEGEKLFF
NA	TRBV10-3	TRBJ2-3	CAISREVATDTQYF
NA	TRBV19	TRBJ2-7	CASSMGYSRTFYEQYF
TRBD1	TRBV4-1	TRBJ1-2	CASSRYGTGGDYYGYTF
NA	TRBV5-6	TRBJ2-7	CASEQGYEQYF
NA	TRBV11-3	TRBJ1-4	CASSLLPMGGGEKLFF
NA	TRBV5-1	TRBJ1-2	CASSFGEVYGYTF
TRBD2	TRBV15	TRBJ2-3	CATSRPSSGGAPDTQYF
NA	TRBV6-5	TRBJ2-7	CASSPLSGLEQYF
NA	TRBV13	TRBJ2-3	CASRSSGTRPPDTQYF
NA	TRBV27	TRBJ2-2	CASTDRWGEGETGELFF
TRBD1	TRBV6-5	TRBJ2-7	CASGDRGRPPYEQYF
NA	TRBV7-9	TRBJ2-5	CASSPRYGRQETQYF
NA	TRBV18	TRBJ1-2	CASSPGVPNLSEYGYTF